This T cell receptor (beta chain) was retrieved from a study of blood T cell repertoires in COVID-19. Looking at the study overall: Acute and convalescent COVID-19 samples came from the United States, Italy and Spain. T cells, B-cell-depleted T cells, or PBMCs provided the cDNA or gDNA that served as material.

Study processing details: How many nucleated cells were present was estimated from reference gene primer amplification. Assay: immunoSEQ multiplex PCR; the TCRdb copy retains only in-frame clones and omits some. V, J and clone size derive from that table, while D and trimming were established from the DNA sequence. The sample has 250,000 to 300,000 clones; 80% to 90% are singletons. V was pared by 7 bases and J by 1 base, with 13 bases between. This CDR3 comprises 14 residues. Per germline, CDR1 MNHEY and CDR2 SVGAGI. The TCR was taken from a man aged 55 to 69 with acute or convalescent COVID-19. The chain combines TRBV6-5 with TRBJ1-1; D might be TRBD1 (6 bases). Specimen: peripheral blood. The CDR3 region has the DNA TGTGCCAGCAAGGTTCAGGGGTGGAACACTGAAGCTTTCTTT. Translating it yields CASKVQGWNTEAFF.